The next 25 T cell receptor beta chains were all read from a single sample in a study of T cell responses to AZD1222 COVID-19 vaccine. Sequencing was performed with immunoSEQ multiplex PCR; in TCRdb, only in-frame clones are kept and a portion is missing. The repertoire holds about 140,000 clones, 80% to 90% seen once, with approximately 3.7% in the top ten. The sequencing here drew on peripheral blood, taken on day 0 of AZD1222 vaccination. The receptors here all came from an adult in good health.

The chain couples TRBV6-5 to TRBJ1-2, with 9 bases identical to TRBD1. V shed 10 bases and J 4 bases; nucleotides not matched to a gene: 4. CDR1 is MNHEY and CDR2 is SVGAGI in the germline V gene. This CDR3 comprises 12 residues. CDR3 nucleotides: TGTGCCATAGCGGACAGGGGCTATGGCTACACCTTC. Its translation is CAIADRGYGYTF.

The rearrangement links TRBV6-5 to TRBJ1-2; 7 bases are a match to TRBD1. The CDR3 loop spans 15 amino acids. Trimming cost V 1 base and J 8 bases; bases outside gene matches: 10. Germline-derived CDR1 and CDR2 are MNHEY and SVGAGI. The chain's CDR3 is CASSYLGEGARGYTF. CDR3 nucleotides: TGTGCCAGCAGTTACTTAGGCGAGGGGGCGCGAGGCTACACCTTC.

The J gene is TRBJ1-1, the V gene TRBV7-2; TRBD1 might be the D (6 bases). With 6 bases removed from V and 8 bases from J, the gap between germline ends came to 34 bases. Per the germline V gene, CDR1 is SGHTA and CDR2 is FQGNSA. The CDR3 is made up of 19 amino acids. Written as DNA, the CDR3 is TGTGCCAGCAGTCGAGGGTCCCAGGGGTGGGGGAATGCTCGCGCGGAAGCTTTCTTT. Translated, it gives CASSRGSQGWGNARAEAFF. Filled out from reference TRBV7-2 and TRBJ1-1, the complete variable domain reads GAGVSQSPSNKVTEKGKDVELRCDPISGHTALYWYRQSLGQGLEFLIYFQGNSAPDKSGLPSDRFSAERTGGSVSTLTIQRTQQEDSAVYLCASSRGSQGWGNARAEAFFGQGTRLTVV.

The DNA of the CDR3 is TGTGCCAGCAGCTTAGGGGGGGTATATAATTCACCCCTCCACTTT. Protein product: CASSLGGVYNSPLHF. The chain joins TRBV7-2 to TRBJ1-6; a possible D gene is TRBD1 (5 bases). The V and J ends lost 1 base and 4 bases respectively, with 8 bases between them. From germline, CDR1 is SGHTA and CDR2 FQGNSA. The CDR3 sequence is 15 residues long.

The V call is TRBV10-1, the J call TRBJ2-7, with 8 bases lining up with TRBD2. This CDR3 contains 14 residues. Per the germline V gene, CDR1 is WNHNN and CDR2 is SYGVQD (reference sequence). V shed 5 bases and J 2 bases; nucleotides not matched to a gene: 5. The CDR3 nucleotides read TGCGCCAGCAGTACCGGGACTAGACCCTACGAGCAGTACTTC. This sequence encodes CASSTGTRPYEQYF.

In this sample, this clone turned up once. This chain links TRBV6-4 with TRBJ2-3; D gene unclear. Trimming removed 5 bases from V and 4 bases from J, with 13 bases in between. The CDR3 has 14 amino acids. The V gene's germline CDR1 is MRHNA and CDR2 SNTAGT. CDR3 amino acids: CASSPQVEADTQYF. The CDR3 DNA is TGTGCCAGCAGTCCCCAGGTAGAGGCAGATACGCAGTATTTT.

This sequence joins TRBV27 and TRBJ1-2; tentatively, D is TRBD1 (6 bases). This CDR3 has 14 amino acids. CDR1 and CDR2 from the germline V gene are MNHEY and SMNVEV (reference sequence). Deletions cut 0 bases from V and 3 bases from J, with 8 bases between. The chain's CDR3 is CASSLSTGYYGYTF. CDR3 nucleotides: TGTGCCAGCAGTTTATCAACAGGGTACTATGGCTACACCTTC.

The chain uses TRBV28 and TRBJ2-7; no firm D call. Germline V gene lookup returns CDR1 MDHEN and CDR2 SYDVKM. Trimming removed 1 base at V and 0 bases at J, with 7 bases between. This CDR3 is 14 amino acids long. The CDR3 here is CASSLYGSSYEQYF. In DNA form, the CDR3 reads TGTGCCAGCAGTTTATATGGCAGCTCCTACGAGCAGTACTTC.

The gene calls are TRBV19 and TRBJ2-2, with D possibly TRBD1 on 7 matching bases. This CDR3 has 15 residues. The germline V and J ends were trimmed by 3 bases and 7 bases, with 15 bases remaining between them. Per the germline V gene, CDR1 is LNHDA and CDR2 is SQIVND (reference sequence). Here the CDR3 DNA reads TGTGCCAGTAGTATGAGGAGGGGGCGAATCGGGGAGCTGTTTTTT. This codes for CASSMRRGRIGELFF.

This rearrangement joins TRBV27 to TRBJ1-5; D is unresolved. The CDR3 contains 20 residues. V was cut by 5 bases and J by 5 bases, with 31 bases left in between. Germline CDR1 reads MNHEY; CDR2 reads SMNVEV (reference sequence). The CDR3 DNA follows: TGTGCCAGCAGTCCAGACAAAACCAGTAGAACAGAGCCAATGGATCAGCCCCAGCATTTT. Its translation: CASSPDKTSRTEPMDQPQHF.

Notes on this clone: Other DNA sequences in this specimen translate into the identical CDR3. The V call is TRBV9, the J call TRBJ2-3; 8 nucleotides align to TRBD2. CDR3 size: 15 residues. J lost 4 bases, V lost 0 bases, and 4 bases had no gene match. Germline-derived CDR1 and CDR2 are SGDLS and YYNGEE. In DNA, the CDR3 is TGTGCCAGCAGCGTAGGGGGACTAGGCGCAGATACGCAGTATTTT. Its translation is CASSVGGLGADTQYF.

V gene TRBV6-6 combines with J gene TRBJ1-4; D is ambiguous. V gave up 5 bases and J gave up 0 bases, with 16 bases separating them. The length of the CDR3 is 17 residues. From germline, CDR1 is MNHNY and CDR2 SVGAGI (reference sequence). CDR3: CASSPEIGPATNEKLFF. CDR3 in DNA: TGTGCCAGCAGTCCCGAGATCGGACCTGCAACTAATGAAAAACTGTTTTTT.

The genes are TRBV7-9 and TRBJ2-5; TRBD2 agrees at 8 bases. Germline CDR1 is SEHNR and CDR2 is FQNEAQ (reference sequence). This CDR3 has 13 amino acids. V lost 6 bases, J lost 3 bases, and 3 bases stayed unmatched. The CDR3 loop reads CASSISGEETQYF. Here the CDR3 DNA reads TGTGCCAGCAGTATTAGCGGGGAAGAGACCCAGTACTTC.

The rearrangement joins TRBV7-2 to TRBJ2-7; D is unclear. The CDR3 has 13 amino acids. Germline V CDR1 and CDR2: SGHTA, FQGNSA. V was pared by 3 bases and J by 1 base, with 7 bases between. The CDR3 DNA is TGTGCCAGCAGCTTCAGGAGTTCCTACGAGCAGTACTTC. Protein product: CASSFRSSYEQYF.

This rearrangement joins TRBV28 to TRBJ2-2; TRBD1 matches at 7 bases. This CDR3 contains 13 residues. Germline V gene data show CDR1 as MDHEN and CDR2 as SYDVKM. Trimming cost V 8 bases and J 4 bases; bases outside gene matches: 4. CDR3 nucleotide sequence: TGTGCCAGCTTGTACAGGGGCACCGGGGAGCTGTTTTTT. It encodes CASLYRGTGELFF.

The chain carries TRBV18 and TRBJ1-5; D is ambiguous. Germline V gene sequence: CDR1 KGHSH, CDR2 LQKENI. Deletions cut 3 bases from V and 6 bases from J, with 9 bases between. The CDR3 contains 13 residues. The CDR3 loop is CASSPDRSQPQHF. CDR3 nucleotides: TGTGCCAGCTCACCCGATAGAAGTCAGCCCCAGCATTTT.

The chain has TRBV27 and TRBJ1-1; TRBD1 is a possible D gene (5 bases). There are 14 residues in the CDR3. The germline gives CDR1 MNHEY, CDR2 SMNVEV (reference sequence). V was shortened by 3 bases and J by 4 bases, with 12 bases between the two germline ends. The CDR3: CASSLQGWSTEAFF. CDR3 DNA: TGTGCCAGCAGTTTGCAGGGATGGAGCACTGAAGCTTTCTTT.

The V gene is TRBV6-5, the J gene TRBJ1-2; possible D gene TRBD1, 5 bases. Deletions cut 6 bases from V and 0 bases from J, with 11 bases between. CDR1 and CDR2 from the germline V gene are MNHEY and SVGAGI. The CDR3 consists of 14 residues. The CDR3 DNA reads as TGTGCCAGCAGGGACGGGGGTTCTAACTATGGCTACACCTTC. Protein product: CASRDGGSNYGYTF.

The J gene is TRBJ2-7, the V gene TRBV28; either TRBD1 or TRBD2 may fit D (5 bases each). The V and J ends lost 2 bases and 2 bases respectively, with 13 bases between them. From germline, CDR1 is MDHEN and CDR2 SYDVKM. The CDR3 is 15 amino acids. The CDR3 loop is CASSLPGQGAYEQYF. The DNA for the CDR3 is TGTGCCAGCAGTTTACCCGGGCAGGGAGCCTACGAGCAGTACTTC.

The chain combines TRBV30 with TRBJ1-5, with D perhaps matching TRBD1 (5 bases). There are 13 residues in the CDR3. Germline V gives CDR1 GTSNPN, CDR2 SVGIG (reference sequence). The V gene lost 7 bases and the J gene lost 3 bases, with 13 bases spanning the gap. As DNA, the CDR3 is TGTGCCTCCCAAGGAGGGGTCAATCAGCCCCAGCATTTT. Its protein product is CASQGGVNQPQHF.

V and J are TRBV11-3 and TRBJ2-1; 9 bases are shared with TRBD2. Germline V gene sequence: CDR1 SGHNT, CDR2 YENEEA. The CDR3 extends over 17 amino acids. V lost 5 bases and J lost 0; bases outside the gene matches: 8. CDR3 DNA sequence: TGTGCCAGCAGCGCCCGGACTAGCGAGAGCTCCTACAATGAGCAGTTCTTC. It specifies CASSARTSESSYNEQFF.

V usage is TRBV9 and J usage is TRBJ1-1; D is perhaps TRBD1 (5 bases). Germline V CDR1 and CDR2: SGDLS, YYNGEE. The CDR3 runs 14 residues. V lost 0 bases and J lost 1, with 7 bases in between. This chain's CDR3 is CASSVEGENTEAFF. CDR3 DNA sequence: TGTGCCAGCAGCGTAGAAGGGGAGAACACTGAAGCTTTCTTT. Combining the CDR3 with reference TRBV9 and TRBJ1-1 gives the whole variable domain DSGVTQTPKHLITATGQRVTLRCSPRSGDLSVYWYQQSLDQGLQFLIQYYNGEERAKGNILERFSAQQFPDLHSELNLSSLELGDSALYFCASSVEGENTEAFFGQGTRLTVV.

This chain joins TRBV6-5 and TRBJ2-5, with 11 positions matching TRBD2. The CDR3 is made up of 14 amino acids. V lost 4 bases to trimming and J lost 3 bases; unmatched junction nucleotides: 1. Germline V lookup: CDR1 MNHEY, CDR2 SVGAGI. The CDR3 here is CASSLLAGEETQYF. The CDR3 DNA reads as TGTGCCAGCAGTTTACTAGCGGGAGAAGAGACCCAGTACTTC.

The CDR3 DNA is TGTGCCAGCATTCGAGGGAAGGTCAACACCGGGGAGCTGTTTTTT. It yields the protein CASIRGKVNTGELFF. The chain links TRBV28 to TRBJ2-2; D might be TRBD2 (5 bases). The CDR3 covers 15 residues. The germline gives CDR1 MDHEN, CDR2 SYDVKM. V dropped 7 bases and J dropped 2 bases, with 14 bases sitting between them.

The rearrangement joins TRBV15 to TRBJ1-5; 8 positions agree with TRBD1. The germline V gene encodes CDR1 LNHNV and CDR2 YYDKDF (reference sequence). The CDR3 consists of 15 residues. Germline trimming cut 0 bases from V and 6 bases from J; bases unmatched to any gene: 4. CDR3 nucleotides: TGTGCCACCAGCAGAGATCAGGGGGCCGGTCAGCCCCAGCATTTT. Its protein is CATSRDQGAGQPQHF.